This T cell receptor (beta chain) was sequenced in a study of cytomegalovirus exposure and HLA in healthy donors. Whole-study results and caveats: Three chains linked to CMV were shown in vitro to be specific for CMV antigens. The majority of TCR sequences were rare, yet some public TCRs appeared in many donors.

The donors formed part of the approximately 130-subject validation cohort, distinct from the approximately 670-subject first cohort. Here immunoSEQ multiplex PCR was the method, and the copy in TCRdb shows in-frame clones only, minus some. Among 130,000 to 150,000 clones, roughly 89% were seen once, and the ten largest hold over 8.5%. In this sample, this clone turned up once. Antigen: not known. Germline-derived CDR1 and CDR2 are GTSNPN and SVGIG (reference sequence). The germline V and J ends were trimmed by 0 bases and 6 bases, with 11 bases remaining between them. The CDR3 has 13 residues. The sample taken for sequencing was PBMCs. The sequence was collected from a woman under 30 in good health and CMV-seropositive. The V gene is TRBV30, the J gene TRBJ2-5, with D possibly TRBD2 on 5 matching bases. Here the CDR3 DNA reads TGTGCCTGGAGTGTACCCCCCGGGAAGACCCAGTACTTC. Encoded protein: CAWSVPPGKTQYF.